This TCR beta chain originates from a study of T cell responses to AZD1222 COVID-19 vaccine. Clones were sequenced by immunoSEQ multiplex PCR, and TCRdb holds only the in-frame ones, with some missing. Of around 110,000 clones listed, 92% are singletons. The germline CDR1 and CDR2 sequences are SGHVS and FQNEAQ. V dropped 1 base and J dropped 8; count of bases not matched to a gene: 11. The CDR3 covers 19 residues. Concerning this clone itself: What it recognizes is unknown.

Study-level findings and limits: The sample set comprised mostly white British donors with more females, and clonal diversity was possibly underestimated. Repertoires were obtained solely post-peak T cell response.

V gene TRBV7-8 combines with J gene TRBJ2-1; TRBD2 matches 16 bases. The starting material was peripheral blood, obtained 28 days after the second AZD1222 dose. The receptor was derived from an adult who received the AZD1222 COVID-19 vaccine. CDR3 loop: CASSLVGTSGRARGYEQFF. CDR3 nucleotides: TGTGCCAGCAGCTTAGTAGGGACTAGCGGGAGGGCCCGGGGGTATGAGCAGTTCTTC.